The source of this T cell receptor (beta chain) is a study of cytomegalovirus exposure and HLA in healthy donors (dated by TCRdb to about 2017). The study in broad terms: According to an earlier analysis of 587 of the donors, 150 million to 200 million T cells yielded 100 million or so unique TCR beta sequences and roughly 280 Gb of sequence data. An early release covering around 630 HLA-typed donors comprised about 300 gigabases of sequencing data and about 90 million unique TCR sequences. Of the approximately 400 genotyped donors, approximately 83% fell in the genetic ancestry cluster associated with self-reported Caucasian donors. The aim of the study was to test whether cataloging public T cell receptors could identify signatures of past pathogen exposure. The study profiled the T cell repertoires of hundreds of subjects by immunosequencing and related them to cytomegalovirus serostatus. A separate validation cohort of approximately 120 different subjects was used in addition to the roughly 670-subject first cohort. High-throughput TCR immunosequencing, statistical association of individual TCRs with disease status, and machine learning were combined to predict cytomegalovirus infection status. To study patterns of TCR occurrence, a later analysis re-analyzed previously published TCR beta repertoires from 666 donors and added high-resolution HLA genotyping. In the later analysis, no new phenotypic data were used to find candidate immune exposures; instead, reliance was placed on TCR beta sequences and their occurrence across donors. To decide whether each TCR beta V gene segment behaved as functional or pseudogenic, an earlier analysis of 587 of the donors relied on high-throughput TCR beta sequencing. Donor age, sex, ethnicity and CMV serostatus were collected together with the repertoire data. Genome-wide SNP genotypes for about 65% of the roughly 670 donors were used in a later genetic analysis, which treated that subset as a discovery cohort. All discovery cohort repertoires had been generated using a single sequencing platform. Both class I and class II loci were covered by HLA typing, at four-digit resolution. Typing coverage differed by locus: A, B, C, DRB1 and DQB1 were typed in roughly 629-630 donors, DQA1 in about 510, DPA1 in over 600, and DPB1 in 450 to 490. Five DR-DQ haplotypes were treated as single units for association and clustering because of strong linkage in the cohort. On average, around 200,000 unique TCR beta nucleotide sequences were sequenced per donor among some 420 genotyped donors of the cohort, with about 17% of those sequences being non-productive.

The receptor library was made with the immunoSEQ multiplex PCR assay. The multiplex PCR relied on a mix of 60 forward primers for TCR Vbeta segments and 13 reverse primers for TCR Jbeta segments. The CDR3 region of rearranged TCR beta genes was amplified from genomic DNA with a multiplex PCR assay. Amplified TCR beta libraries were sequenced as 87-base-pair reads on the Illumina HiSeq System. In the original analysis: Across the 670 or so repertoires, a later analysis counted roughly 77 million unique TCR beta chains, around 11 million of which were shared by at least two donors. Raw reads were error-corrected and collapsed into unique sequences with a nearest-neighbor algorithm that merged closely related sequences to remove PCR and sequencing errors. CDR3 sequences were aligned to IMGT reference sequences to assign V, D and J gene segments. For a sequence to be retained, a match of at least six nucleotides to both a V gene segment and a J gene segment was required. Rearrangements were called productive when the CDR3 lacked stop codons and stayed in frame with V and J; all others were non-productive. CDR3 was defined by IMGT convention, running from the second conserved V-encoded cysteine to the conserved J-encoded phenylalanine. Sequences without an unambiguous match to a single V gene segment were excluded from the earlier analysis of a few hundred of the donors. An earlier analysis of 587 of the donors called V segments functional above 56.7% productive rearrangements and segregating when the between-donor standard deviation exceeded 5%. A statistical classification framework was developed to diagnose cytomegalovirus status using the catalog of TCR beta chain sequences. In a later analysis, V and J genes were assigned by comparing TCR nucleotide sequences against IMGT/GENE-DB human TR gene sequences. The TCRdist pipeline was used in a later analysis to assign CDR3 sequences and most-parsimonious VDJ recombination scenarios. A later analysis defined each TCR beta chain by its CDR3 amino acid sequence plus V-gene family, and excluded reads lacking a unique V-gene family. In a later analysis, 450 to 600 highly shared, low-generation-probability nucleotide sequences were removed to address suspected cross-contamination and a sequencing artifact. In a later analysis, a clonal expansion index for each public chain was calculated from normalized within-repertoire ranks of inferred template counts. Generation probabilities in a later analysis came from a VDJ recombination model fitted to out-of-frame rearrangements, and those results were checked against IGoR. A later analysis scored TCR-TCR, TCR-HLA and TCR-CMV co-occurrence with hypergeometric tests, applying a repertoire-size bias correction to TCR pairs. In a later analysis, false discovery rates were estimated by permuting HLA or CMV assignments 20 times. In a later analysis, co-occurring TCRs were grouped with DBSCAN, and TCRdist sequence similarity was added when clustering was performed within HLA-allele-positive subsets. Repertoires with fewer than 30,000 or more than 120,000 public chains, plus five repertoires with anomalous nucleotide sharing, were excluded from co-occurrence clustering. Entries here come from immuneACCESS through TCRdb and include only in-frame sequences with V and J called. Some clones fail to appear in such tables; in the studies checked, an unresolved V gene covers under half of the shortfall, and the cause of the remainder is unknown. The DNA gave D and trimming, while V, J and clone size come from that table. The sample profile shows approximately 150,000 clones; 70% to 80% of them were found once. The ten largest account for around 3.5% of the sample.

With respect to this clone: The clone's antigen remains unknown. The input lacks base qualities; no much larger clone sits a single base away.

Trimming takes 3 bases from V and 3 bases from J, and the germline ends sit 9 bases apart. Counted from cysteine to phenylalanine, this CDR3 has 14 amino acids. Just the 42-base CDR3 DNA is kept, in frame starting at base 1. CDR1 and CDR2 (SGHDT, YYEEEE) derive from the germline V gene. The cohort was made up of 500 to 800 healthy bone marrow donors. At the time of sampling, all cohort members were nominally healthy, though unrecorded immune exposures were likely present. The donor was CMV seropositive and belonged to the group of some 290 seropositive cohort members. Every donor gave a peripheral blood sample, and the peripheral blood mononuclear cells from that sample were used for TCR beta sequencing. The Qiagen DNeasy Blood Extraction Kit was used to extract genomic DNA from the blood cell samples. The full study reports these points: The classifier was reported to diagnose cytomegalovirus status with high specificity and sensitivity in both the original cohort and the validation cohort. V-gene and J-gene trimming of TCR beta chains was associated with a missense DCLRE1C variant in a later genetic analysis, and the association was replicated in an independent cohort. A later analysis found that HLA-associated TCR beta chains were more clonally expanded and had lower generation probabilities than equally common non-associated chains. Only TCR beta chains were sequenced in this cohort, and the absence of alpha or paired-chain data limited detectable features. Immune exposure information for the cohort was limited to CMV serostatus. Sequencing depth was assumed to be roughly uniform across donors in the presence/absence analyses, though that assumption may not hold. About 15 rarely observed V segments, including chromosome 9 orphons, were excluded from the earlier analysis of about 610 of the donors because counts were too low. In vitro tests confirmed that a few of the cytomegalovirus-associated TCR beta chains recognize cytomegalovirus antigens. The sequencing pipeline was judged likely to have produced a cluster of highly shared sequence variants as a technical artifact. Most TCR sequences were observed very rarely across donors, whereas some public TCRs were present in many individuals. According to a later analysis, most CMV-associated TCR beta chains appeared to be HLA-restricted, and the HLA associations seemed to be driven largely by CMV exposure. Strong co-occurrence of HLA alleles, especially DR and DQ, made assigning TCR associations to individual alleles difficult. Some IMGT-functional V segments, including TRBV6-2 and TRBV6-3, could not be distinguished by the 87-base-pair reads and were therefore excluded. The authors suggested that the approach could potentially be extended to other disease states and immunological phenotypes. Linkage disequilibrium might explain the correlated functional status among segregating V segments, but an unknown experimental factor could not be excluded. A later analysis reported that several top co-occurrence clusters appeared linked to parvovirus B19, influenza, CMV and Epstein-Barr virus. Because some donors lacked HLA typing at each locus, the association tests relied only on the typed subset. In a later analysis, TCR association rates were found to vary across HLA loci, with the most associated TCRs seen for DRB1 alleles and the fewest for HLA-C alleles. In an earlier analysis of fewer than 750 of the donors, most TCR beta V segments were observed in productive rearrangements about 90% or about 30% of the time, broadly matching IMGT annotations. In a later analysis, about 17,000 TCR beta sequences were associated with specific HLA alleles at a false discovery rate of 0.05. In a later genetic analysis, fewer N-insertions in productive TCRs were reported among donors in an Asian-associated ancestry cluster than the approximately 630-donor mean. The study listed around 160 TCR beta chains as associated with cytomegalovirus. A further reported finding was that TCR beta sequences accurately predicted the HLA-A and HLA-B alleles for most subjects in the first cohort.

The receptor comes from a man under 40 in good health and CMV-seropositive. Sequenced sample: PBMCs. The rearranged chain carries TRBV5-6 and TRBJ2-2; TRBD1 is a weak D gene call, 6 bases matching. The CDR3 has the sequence CASSWTVDTGELFF. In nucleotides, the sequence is TGTGCCAGCAGCTGGACAGTTGACACCGGGGAGCTGTTTTTT.